These 17 T cell receptor beta chains came from one sample sequenced in a study of CD8+CD57+ T cells in acquired aplastic anemia. Using genomic DNA as the template, TCR beta VDJ and CDR3 profiling was carried out. One entry per CDR3 protein results from TCRdb running MiXCR on the reads. In the table there are some 290,000 distinct CDR3 sequences, around 60% of which are singletons. Sequencing was carried out using sorted CD4+, CD8+, or CD8+CD57+ T cells (not recorded which) from PBMCs. These receptors originate from a human donor with severe aplastic anemia or a healthy control (not recorded which).

This clonotype was counted between two and nine times. The CDR3 DNA reads as TGTGCCAGCAGCCCCACCTGGGGGACAGATACGCAGTATTTT. This encodes CASSPTWGTDTQYF. This chain joins TRBV7-6 and TRBJ2-3; D assignment may be TRBD1 or TRBD2 (5 bases each). Germline CDR1 reads SGHVS; CDR2 reads FNYEAQ. The CDR3 is 14 amino acids. Trimming took 5 bases from V and 3 from J, leaving 12 bases between them.

The J gene is TRBJ2-1, the V gene TRBV24-1; 8 positions agree with TRBD1. CDR3 length equals 13 residues. V shed 7 bases, J shed 3 bases, and the junction held 1 base outside the gene matches. Germline-derived CDR1 and CDR2 are KGHDR and SFDVKD. The CDR3: CATRGQDYNEQFF. The CDR3 bases are TGTGCCACCAGGGGACAGGACTACAATGAGCAGTTCTTC.

This clonotype was observed at least ten times. The V and J genes are TRBV27 and TRBJ1-6; no firm D call. The V end lost 5 bases, the J end lost 8 bases, and 10 bases lay between the germline ends. The CDR3 consists of 13 residues. Germline V gene lookup returns CDR1 MNHEY and CDR2 SMNVEV (reference sequence). In DNA form, the CDR3 reads TGTGCCAGCAGTCCCAACAGATATTCACCCCTCCACTTT. This translates into CASSPNRYSPLHF.

This clonotype was detected many times. The chain is built from TRBV7-9 and TRBJ1-4, with D perhaps TRBD1 (6 bases). CDR3 length: 18 amino acids. Germline-derived CDR1 and CDR2 are SEHNR and FQNEAQ (reference sequence). V lost 5 bases to trimming and J lost 8 bases, with 27 bases between them. CDR3 in amino acids: CASSLRDNHRRGNEKLFF. CDR3 DNA: TGTGCCAGCAGCCTCCGGGACAATCACCGCCGGGGGAACGAAAAACTGTTTTTT.

This chain joins TRBV28 and TRBJ1-5; 7 bases are shared with TRBD1. Trimming removed 4 bases from V and 4 bases from J; junction bases left unmatched: 4. The CDR3 extends over 14 amino acids. Germline-derived CDR1 and CDR2 are MDHEN and SYDVKM. The CDR3 DNA reads TGTGCCAGCAGTTCAGGGGGACCAAATCAGCCCCAGCATTTT. It specifies CASSSGGPNQPQHF.

This clonotype was seen repeatedly, ten times or more. The genes are TRBV28 and TRBJ2-7; 9 bases are shared with TRBD1. Germline V lookup: CDR1 MDHEN, CDR2 SYDVKM. With V trimmed by 5 bases and J by 5 bases, 10 bases remained unmatched. CDR3 length: 15 amino acids. The CDR3 sequence: CASSPTGTGFHEQYF. As DNA, the CDR3 is TGTGCCAGCAGTCCAACCGGGACAGGGTTCCACGAGCAGTACTTC.

This clonotype was recorded at least ten times. The CDR3 DNA follows: TGTGCCAGCAGCTTCGGGATTACGAACACTGAAGCTTTCTTT. This translates into CASSFGITNTEAFF. J is TRBJ1-1 and V is TRBV5-8; D is unclear. The V and J ends lost 2 bases and 1 base respectively, with 9 bases between them. From germline, CDR1 is SGHTS and CDR2 YDEGEE. CDR3 length equals 14 residues.

The J gene is TRBJ1-3, the V gene TRBV5-4; D ambiguous. Germline V gene lookup returns CDR1 SGHNT and CDR2 YYREEE (reference sequence). V was pared by 3 bases and J by 7 bases, with 14 bases between. The CDR3 contains 14 residues. Here the CDR3 reads CASSSWPTGNTIYF. CDR3 DNA sequence: TGTGCCAGCAGCTCTTGGCCTACCGGTAACACCATATATTTT.

This clonotype was detected ten times or more. The rearrangement links TRBV6-6 to TRBJ2-3; either TRBD1 or TRBD2 may fit D (5 bases each). Trimming took 5 bases from V and 5 from J, leaving 8 bases between them. The germline V gene has CDR1 MNHNY and CDR2 SVGAGI (reference sequence). CDR3 length equals 12 residues. The CDR3 DNA reads as TGTGCCAGCAGTCGGGACGAAGATACGCAGTATTTT. Protein: CASSRDEDTQYF.

V and J are TRBV10-2 and TRBJ2-2; 7 nucleotides align to TRBD1. The J segment lost 2 bases and the V segment lost 3 bases, leaving 3 bases of the junction unmatched. Looked up from germline, CDR1 is WSHSY and CDR2 is SAAADI. The CDR3 consists of 15 residues. CDR3 in DNA: TGCGCCAGCAGTGACGGGACAGTTAACACCGGGGAGCTGTTTTTT. The encoded protein is CASSDGTVNTGELFF.

The sample holds one count of this clonotype. The chain employs TRBV12-3 or TRBV12-4 and TRBJ2-2, with unresolved D. The CDR3 is made up of 13 amino acids. Trimming took off 6 bases at V and 6 bases at J, with 11 bases between the two ends. CDR3 bases: TGTGCCAGCAGCGTTGCGTGGGCCGGGGAGCTGTTTTTT. This sequence encodes CASSVAWAGELFF.

CDR3 nucleotides: TGTGCCAGCAGCTCCGGGCAGGGCGGAGTAGAGACCCAGTACTTC. This translates into CASSSGQGGVETQYF. The V and J genes are TRBV5-4 and TRBJ2-5; a possible D gene is TRBD1 (5 bases). Trimming took 3 bases from V and 4 from J, leaving 16 bases between them. Germline V gives CDR1 SGHNT, CDR2 YYREEE (reference sequence). The length of the CDR3 is 15 residues.

J is TRBJ1-6 and V is TRBV7-2, with D maybe TRBD1 (6 bases). V shed 5 bases and J shed 7 bases, with 18 bases lying between them. This CDR3 is built from 16 residues. Germline CDR1 and CDR2: SGHTA and FQGNSA. This CDR3 is CASSVQDGGINSPLHF. The DNA for the CDR3 is TGTGCCAGCAGCGTCCAAGACGGGGGCATAAATTCACCCCTCCACTTT.

The gene calls are TRBV25-1 and TRBJ2-5; tentative D call: TRBD1 (5 bases). The CDR3 sequence is 17 residues long. Deletions cut 3 bases from V and 4 bases from J, with 21 bases between. Germline lookup yields CDR1 MGHDK and CDR2 SYGVNS. CDR3 in amino acids: CASSDGSVTEPLETQYF. CDR3 nucleotides: TGTGCCAGCAGTGACGGGTCCGTGACAGAACCCCTAGAGACCCAGTACTTC. Looking up the rest from reference TRBV25-1 and TRBJ2-5 gives the full variable domain: EADIYQTPRYLVIGTGKKITLECSQTMGHDKMYWYQQDPGMELHLIHYSYGVNSTEKGDLSSESTVSRIRTEHFPLTLESARPSHTSQYLCASSDGSVTEPLETQYFGPGTRLLVL.

The chain carries TRBV7-9 and TRBJ1-1, with TRBD1 matching over 9 bases. The length of the CDR3 is 12 residues. Germline CDR1 and CDR2: SEHNR and FQNEAQ (reference sequence). Germline trimming cut 6 bases from V and 6 bases from J; bases unmatched to any gene: 2. For the CDR3, the DNA is TGTGCCAGCAGGGGACAGGGACCTGAAGCTTTCTTT. This translates into CASRGQGPEAFF.

Ten or more counts support this clonotype. This chain uses TRBV11-1 with TRBJ1-2, with a tentative D call TRBD1 (6 bases). Germline CDR1 SGHAT, CDR2 FQDESV (reference sequence). The CDR3 is made up of 15 amino acids. The ends were cut back, 5 bases at V and 0 bases at J, with 13 bases in the middle. This CDR3 reads CASSPQGTTNYGYTF. The CDR3 nucleotides are TGTGCCAGCAGCCCCCAAGGGACAACTAACTATGGCTACACCTTC.

This clonotype came up a few times. The V and J genes are TRBV15 and TRBJ1-1, with TRBD1 matching over 8 bases. The CDR3 has 18 residues. V lost 5 bases to trimming and J lost 1 base; unmatched junction nucleotides: 15. Germline CDR1 LNHNV, CDR2 YYDKDF (reference sequence). CDR3: CATSPAPGQETSNTEAFF. In DNA form, the CDR3 reads TGTGCCACCAGCCCGGCCCCGGGACAGGAAACCTCGAACACTGAAGCTTTCTTT.